Each of the 11 T cell receptor beta chains below was sequenced from the same sample in a study of Tregs in tolerant kidney transplant recipients. Profiled with immunoSEQ multiplex PCR; TCRdb holds only in-frame clones, not every one. The table lists fewer than 80,000 clones, under 98% of them singletons. The specimen was Tregs from blood, collected before the transplant. Every receptor here comes from a human donor who received a combined kidney and bone marrow transplant.

A single count supports this clone. The chain joins TRBV29-1 to TRBJ1-3, with 7 bases lining up with TRBD1. The trim removed 7 bases at V and 5 bases at J, leaving 8 bases unmatched. CDR3 length: 13 residues. In germline, CDR1 is SQVTM, CDR2 ANQGSEA. In DNA, the CDR3 is TGCAGCGCTTGGGACAGTCTAAGAAACACCATATATTTT. Amino acids: CSAWDSLRNTIYF.

J is TRBJ2-7 and V is TRBV2, with no clear D. The CDR3 is 11 amino acids. Trimming removed 8 bases from V and 3 bases from J, with 8 bases in between. From germline, CDR1 is SNHLY and CDR2 FYNNEI. CDR3 residues: CASRDIYEQYF. The CDR3 DNA reads as TGTGCCAGCCGCGACATCTACGAGCAGTACTTC.

This chain joins TRBV12-5 and TRBJ1-5, with TRBD1 matching 9 bases. Germline V lookup: CDR1 LGHNT, CDR2 FRNRAP. This CDR3 is 17 amino acids long. The V segment lost 0 bases and the J segment 4 bases; nucleotides outside the gene matches: 7. In DNA form, the CDR3 reads TGTGCTAGTGGTTTGGTAAAAGGGACAGGGCGGAATCAGCCCCAGCATTTT. This gives the protein CASGLVKGTGRNQPQHF.

The rearrangement uses TRBV7-3 and TRBJ2-1; D not resolved. The V gene lost 5 bases and the J gene lost 12 bases, with 17 bases spanning the gap. The CDR3 is 13 residues long. Germline CDR1 reads SGHTA; CDR2 reads FQGTGA. This CDR3 is CASSDSLGTRQFF. For the CDR3, the DNA is TGTGCCAGCAGCGATTCGTTGGGCACCCGGCAGTTCTTC. The full variable domain, with the rest looked up from reference TRBV7-3 and TRBJ2-1, is GAGVSQTPSNKVTEKGKYVELRCDPISGHTALYWYRQSLGQGPEFLIYFQGTGAADDSGLPNDRFFAVRPEGSVSTLKIQRTERGDSAVYLCASSDSLGTRQFFGPGTRLTVL.

The chain carries TRBV15 and TRBJ1-2; no clear D. CDR1 and CDR2 (germline): LNHNV, YYDKDF (reference sequence). The CDR3 loop spans 13 amino acids. The germline V and J ends were trimmed by 0 bases and 8 bases, with 10 bases remaining between them. The CDR3 bases are TGTGCCACCAGCAGAGACGGGGAAGGAGGCTACACCTTC. Protein sequence: CATSRDGEGGYTF.

The chain is built from TRBV9 and TRBJ1-1, with D perhaps TRBD1 (5 bases). This CDR3 is 13 amino acids long. Trimming stripped 3 bases from V and 5 bases from J, with 11 bases between. Germline CDR1 is SGDLS and CDR2 is YYNGEE. CDR3 protein: CASSASPGTEAFF. CDR3 coding DNA: TGTGCCAGCAGCGCATCACCAGGGACTGAAGCTTTCTTT.

V usage is TRBV19 and J usage is TRBJ2-7; 12 bases fit TRBD1. This CDR3 is built from 16 residues. Per the germline V gene, CDR1 is LNHDA and CDR2 is SQIVND (reference sequence). The J segment lost 1 base and the V segment lost 5 bases, leaving 6 bases of the junction unmatched. In DNA, the CDR3 is TGTGCCAGTAGTCGCCAGGGACAGGGGGCTTCCTACGAGCAGTACTTC. Its protein product is CASSRQGQGASYEQYF.

The chain recombines TRBV28 with TRBJ2-2; tentative D call: TRBD1 (6 bases). The germline CDR1 and CDR2 sequences are MDHEN and SYDVKM. Between the trimmed V and J ends, which lost 6 bases and 6 bases, there was a span of 11 bases. This CDR3 region has 13 residues. The CDR3, as DNA: TGTGCCAGCAGCTTAACAGGGTCCGGGGAGCTGTTTTTT. It is translated as CASSLTGSGELFF.

V is TRBV5-1 and J is TRBJ2-7, with a weak D call TRBD1 (5 bases). CDR3 length equals 14 residues. Trimming removed 0 bases at V and 2 bases at J, with 9 bases between. Germline assignment: CDR1 SGHRS and CDR2 YFSETQ. CDR3 in DNA: TGCGCCAGCAGCTTGGATAGGGGCCCCTACGAGCAGTACTTC. Translation gives CASSLDRGPYEQYF.

J is TRBJ2-5 and V is TRBV29-1; D is undetermined. Trimming took off 3 bases at V and 5 bases at J, with 7 bases between the two ends. Germline V lookup: CDR1 SQVTM, CDR2 ANQGSEA. The CDR3 extends over 11 amino acids. In DNA, the CDR3 is TGCAGCGTTGAGCCCCAGGAGACCCAGTACTTC. Amino acids: CSVEPQETQYF.

This chain connects TRBV29-1 to TRBJ1-1; D uncertain. With 4 bases removed from V and 0 bases from J, the gap between germline ends came to 6 bases. CDR1 is SQVTM and CDR2 is ANQGSEA in the germline V gene. The CDR3 contains 12 residues. The CDR3 loop is CSVGQLNTEAFF. CDR3 coding DNA: TGCAGCGTTGGGCAACTGAACACTGAAGCTTTCTTT.